One sample yielded the 25 T cell receptor beta chains listed below, sequenced in a study of cytomegalovirus exposure and HLA in healthy donors (dated by TCRdb to about 2017). Library generation was performed with the immunoSEQ multiplex PCR assay. For the multiplex PCR, a mixture combining 60 forward primers for TCR Vbeta segments and 13 reverse primers for TCR Jbeta segments was used. As stored in TCRdb, this immuneACCESS dataset retains in-frame rearrangements with V and J assigned. A fraction of the clones does not appear; measured against another copy, unresolved V genes explain less than half of the discrepancy, and the remainder lacks a known reason. This sample is represented by more than 45,000 clones; roughly 80% of them were singletons. The ten biggest clones cover roughly 1.6% of the sample. Specimen: PBMCs. The origin of the receptors is a man aged 25-45 years in good health and CMV-seronegative.

The chain recombines TRBV29-1 with TRBJ2-5; 12 bases agree with TRBD2. J gave up 4 bases and V 0 bases, and 15 bases lay outside the gene matches. CDR1 is SQVTM and CDR2 is ANQGSEA in the germline V gene. The CDR3 has 19 amino acids. The CDR3 loop is CSVEEVWASGGAWSETQYF. CDR3 in DNA: TGCAGCGTTGAAGAAGTATGGGCTAGCGGGGGGGCCTGGTCAGAGACCCAGTACTTC.

The V and J genes are TRBV9 and TRBJ2-5; 9 bases line up with TRBD2. CDR1 is SGDLS, CDR2 YYNGEE, per germline. The CDR3 is 14 amino acids. J gave up 5 bases and V 5 bases, and 7 bases lay outside the gene matches. The CDR3 loop reads CASSLSAGGETQYF. The CDR3, as DNA: TGTGCCAGCAGTCTAAGTGCGGGGGGGGAGACCCAGTACTTC.

The chain links TRBV7-9 to TRBJ1-5, with 7 nucleotides matching TRBD1. Germline CDR1 and CDR2: SEHNR and FQNEAQ (reference sequence). The CDR3 has 15 amino acids. The trim removed 3 bases at V and 7 bases at J, leaving 9 bases unmatched. The CDR3 coding sequence is TGTGCCAGCAGCTTCGAGGGGGCAGGATGGCAGCCCCAGCATTTT. Residues: CASSFEGAGWQPQHF. Variable domain in full (rest from reference TRBV7-9 and TRBJ1-5): DTGVSQNPRHKITKRGQNVTFRCDPISEHNRLYWYRQTLGQGPEFLTYFQNEAQLEKSRLLSDRFSAERPKGSFSTLEIQRTEQGDSAMYLCASSFEGAGWQPQHFGDGTRLSIL.

V usage is TRBV7-2 and J usage is TRBJ2-3, with D possibly TRBD1 on 5 matching bases. V gave up 5 bases and J gave up 5 bases, with 17 bases separating them. Germline CDR1 is SGHTA and CDR2 is FQGNSA. CDR3 length: 15 residues. CDR3 region: CASSPTGQGIDTQYF. The CDR3 bases are TGTGCCAGCAGCCCAACGGGTCAGGGTATAGATACGCAGTATTTT.

This clone was seen just once. This sequence joins TRBV29-1 and TRBJ1-2, with D perhaps matching TRBD1 (6 bases). V was clipped by 7 bases and J by 6 bases, with 18 bases between them. CDR1 is SQVTM and CDR2 is ANQGSEA in the germline V gene. The CDR3 consists of 13 residues. As DNA, the CDR3 is TGCAGCGCCTTGAAACAGGGTTTAGATGGCTACACCTTC. Residues: CSALKQGLDGYTF.

This chain connects TRBV27 to TRBJ2-1, with D unclear. From germline, CDR1 is MNHEY and CDR2 SMNVEV (reference sequence). This CDR3 has 14 amino acids. With 5 bases removed from V and 5 bases from J, the gap between germline ends came to 13 bases. The CDR3 DNA follows: TGTGCCAGCAGTCCTTGGATAAGCGACAATGAGCAGTTCTTC. Its protein is CASSPWISDNEQFF.

Note on this clone: At the DNA level, this CDR3 is encoded by other sequences in the same sample as well. The CDR3 bases are TGTGCCAGCAGTTACCCCGCGGGCAGTCAAGCTTTCTTT. Amino acids: CASSYPAGSQAFF. This chain links TRBV6-5 with TRBJ1-1; D unclear. The CDR3 covers 13 residues. The germline gives CDR1 MNHEY, CDR2 SVGAGI. Trimming cost V 2 bases and J 9 bases, with 13 bases left between them.

The V and J genes are TRBV6-1 and TRBJ1-1; D is possibly TRBD1 (6 bases). V lost 4 bases and J 5 bases, leaving 20 bases between the germline ends. The germline V gene has CDR1 MNHNS and CDR2 SASEGT. The CDR3 has 16 amino acids. DNA of the CDR3: TGTGCCAGCAGTGTTTCGCGGGGGCTCCTGGGGACTGAAGCTTTCTTT. It is translated as CASSVSRGLLGTEAFF.

This clone showed up just once. CDR3 amino acids: CASSLALGGGYSYEQYF. In DNA, the CDR3 is TGTGCCAGCAGCTTGGCCCTAGGCGGGGGTTACTCCTACGAGCAGTACTTC. The chain employs TRBV5-4 and TRBJ2-7, with 7 bases lining up with TRBD2. Germline CDR1 reads SGHNT; CDR2 reads YYREEE (reference sequence). Trimming cost V 0 bases and J 0 bases; bases outside gene matches: 9. The CDR3 runs to 17 residues. The full variable domain, completed using reference TRBV5-4 and TRBJ2-7, is ETGVTQSPTHLIKTRGQQVTLRCSSQSGHNTVSWYQQALGQGPQFIFQYYREEENGRGNFPPRFSGLQFPNYSSELNVNALELDDSALYLCASSLALGGGYSYEQYFGPGTRLTVT.

The rearrangement uses TRBV10-3 and TRBJ2-7, with 7 bases identical to TRBD1. The CDR3 consists of 14 residues. Germline loops: CDR1 ENHRY, CDR2 SYGVKD. J was trimmed by 1 base and V by 3 bases; bases with no gene match: 3. The CDR3 region has the DNA TGTGCCATCAGTGATGGACAGGCTTCCTACGAGCAGTACTTC. Encoded protein: CAISDGQASYEQYF.

The chain combines TRBV18 with TRBJ1-1, with 7 positions matching TRBD1. CDR3 length equals 14 residues. V shed 1 base and J 1 base; nucleotides not matched to a gene: 0. CDR1 and CDR2 (germline): KGHSH, LQKENI. CDR3 residues: CASSPRQGNTEAFF. Written as DNA, the CDR3 is TGTGCCAGCTCACCACGACAGGGGAACACTGAAGCTTTCTTT.

The rearrangement joins TRBV28 to TRBJ1-1, with D possibly being TRBD1 (5 bases). This CDR3 has 14 amino acids. Germline loops: CDR1 MDHEN, CDR2 SYDVKM. The ends were cut back, 3 bases at V and 11 bases at J, with 19 bases in the middle. CDR3 region: CASSFGQGGSWAFF. Here the CDR3 DNA reads TGTGCCAGCAGTTTTGGTCAGGGAGGATCCTGGGCTTTCTTT.

The V and J genes are TRBV19 and TRBJ1-4; D is undetermined. Trimming shortened V by 6 bases and J by 1 base, and 9 bases separated the two germline ends. There are 14 residues in the CDR3. Germline V gene lookup returns CDR1 LNHDA and CDR2 SQIVND (reference sequence). The DNA for the CDR3 is TGTGCCAGTAGACTGACGGGAACTAATGAAAAACTGTTTTTT. Translation gives CASRLTGTNEKLFF. Combining the CDR3 with reference TRBV19 and TRBJ1-4 gives the whole variable domain DGGITQSPKYLFRKEGQNVTLSCEQNLNHDAMYWYRQDPGQGLRLIYYSQIVNDFQKGDIAEGYSVSREKKESFPLTVTSAQKNPTAFYLCASRLTGTNEKLFFGSGTQLSVL.

This chain links TRBV11-3 with TRBJ2-7; possible D gene TRBD1, 5 bases. The length of the CDR3 is 16 residues. V lost 5 bases, J lost 1 base, and 18 bases lay in between. Germline loops: CDR1 SGHNT, CDR2 YENEEA. In DNA, the CDR3 is TGTGCCAGCAGCCAACACAGGTCTACGCAGTCCTACGAGCAGTACTTC. Protein sequence: CASSQHRSTQSYEQYF.

V is TRBV2 and J is TRBJ1-3; 8 bases are shared with TRBD1. This CDR3 spans 15 amino acids. Germline loops: CDR1 SNHLY, CDR2 FYNNEI. The ends lost 7 bases at V and 0 bases at J; junction bases unmatched: 5. The CDR3 reads CASIIDRGSGNTIYF. The CDR3 coding sequence is TGTGCCAGCATAATAGACAGGGGCTCTGGAAACACCATATATTTT.

This sequence joins TRBV19 and TRBJ2-3, with D perhaps TRBD1 (5 bases). CDR1 LNHDA and CDR2 SQIVND come from the germline V gene (reference sequence). This CDR3 spans 14 amino acids. The V end was cut by 4 bases, the J end by 1 base, with 9 bases between. The CDR3 spells CASSTGYGTDTQYF. The CDR3 nucleotides read TGTGCCAGTAGTACAGGGTATGGCACAGATACGCAGTATTTT.

The chain joins TRBV19 to TRBJ2-7, with 7 bases matching TRBD1. CDR3 length: 15 amino acids. From germline, CDR1 is LNHDA and CDR2 SQIVND (reference sequence). Trimming cost V 1 base and J 2 bases; bases outside gene matches: 5. In nucleotides, the CDR3 is TGTGCCAGTAGTATAGGGGCAGGGGGAGCCTACGAGCAGTACTTC. It specifies CASSIGAGGAYEQYF.

This clone was counted a single time. The chain has TRBV28 and TRBJ1-2; 7 nucleotides align to TRBD1. Unmatched junction bases numbered 4, after V lost 5 bases and J lost 7 bases. Germline V gene lookup returns CDR1 MDHEN and CDR2 SYDVKM. The CDR3 has 12 amino acids. CDR3 protein: CASSRQGRGYTF. DNA of the CDR3: TGTGCCAGCAGTCGACAGGGTCGTGGCTACACCTTC.

This chain joins TRBV28 and TRBJ2-4, with 11 bases lining up with TRBD2. V lost 5 bases and J lost 9; bases outside the gene matches: 6. The CDR3 is 14 amino acids. Per the germline V gene, CDR1 is MDHEN and CDR2 is SYDVKM. In DNA, the CDR3 is TGTGCCAGCAGTGTTAGCGGGGGGGCGGGCATTCAGTACTTC. Protein sequence: CASSVSGGAGIQYF. Supplemented by reference TRBV28 and TRBJ2-4, the full variable domain reads DVKVTQSSRYLVKRTGEKVFLECVQDMDHENMFWYRQDPGLGLRLIYFSYDVKMKEKGDIPEGYSVSREKKERFSLILESASTNQTSMYLCASSVSGGAGIQYFGAGTRLSVL.

The chain carries TRBV7-2 and TRBJ2-5; 12 bases line up with TRBD1. V dropped 4 bases and J dropped 7; count of bases not matched to a gene: 4. The CDR3 is 14 residues long. Germline assignment: CDR1 SGHTA and CDR2 FQGNSA. Here the CDR3 DNA reads TGTGCCAGCAGCTGGGGACAGGGGGCACGGACCCAGTACTTC. Its protein product is CASSWGQGARTQYF.

The CDR3 DNA reads TGTGCCAGCAGACCGGGACAGGCTAAAGAGACCCAGTACTTC. Its protein product is CASRPGQAKETQYF. The chain joins TRBV7-9 to TRBJ2-5; TRBD1 matches at 8 bases. The CDR3 consists of 14 residues. Looked up from germline, CDR1 is SEHNR and CDR2 is FQNEAQ (reference sequence). V shed 6 bases and J 3 bases; nucleotides not matched to a gene: 6. Together with reference TRBV7-9 and TRBJ2-5, the CDR3 gives the full variable domain: DTGVSQNPRHKITKRGQNVTFRCDPISEHNRLYWYRQTLGQGPEFLTYFQNEAQLEKSRLLSDRFSAERPKGSFSTLEIQRTEQGDSAMYLCASRPGQAKETQYFGPGTRLLVL.

V is TRBV6-5 and J is TRBJ1-2; D might be TRBD1 (6 bases). V was shortened by 6 bases and J by 2 bases, with 13 bases between the two germline ends. The CDR3 is made up of 14 amino acids. Germline V CDR1 and CDR2: MNHEY, SVGAGI. The CDR3 DNA reads as TGTGCCAGCAGACCAGGGGCCCAGAACTATGGCTACACCTTC. This gives the protein CASRPGAQNYGYTF.

V usage is TRBV7-2 and J usage is TRBJ1-2; D is unclear. There are 14 residues in the CDR3. CDR1 and CDR2 from the germline V gene are SGHTA and FQGNSA. The V gene lost 1 base and the J gene lost 0 bases, with 6 bases spanning the gap. CDR3 protein: CASSLVQANYGYTF. The CDR3 coding sequence is TGTGCCAGCAGCTTAGTTCAGGCTAACTATGGCTACACCTTC.

The chain employs TRBV5-1 and TRBJ2-3; 8 bases match TRBD2. Germline V gene sequence: CDR1 SGHRS, CDR2 YFSETQ. J lost 3 bases, V lost 4 bases, and 10 bases had no gene match. CDR3 size: 16 residues. The CDR3 loop is CASSRASGSTTDTQYF. In DNA, the CDR3 is TGCGCCAGCAGCCGGGCAAGCGGGAGCACGACAGATACGCAGTATTTT.

The J gene is TRBJ1-4, the V gene TRBV5-6, with 9 bases matching TRBD1. The ends lost 3 bases at V and 7 bases at J; junction bases unmatched: 4. This CDR3 contains 14 residues. Germline V gene lookup returns CDR1 SGHDT and CDR2 YYEEEE. The CDR3 is CASSSQGAGEKLFF. CDR3 sequence (DNA): TGTGCCAGCAGCTCACAGGGGGCGGGTGAAAAACTGTTTTTT.